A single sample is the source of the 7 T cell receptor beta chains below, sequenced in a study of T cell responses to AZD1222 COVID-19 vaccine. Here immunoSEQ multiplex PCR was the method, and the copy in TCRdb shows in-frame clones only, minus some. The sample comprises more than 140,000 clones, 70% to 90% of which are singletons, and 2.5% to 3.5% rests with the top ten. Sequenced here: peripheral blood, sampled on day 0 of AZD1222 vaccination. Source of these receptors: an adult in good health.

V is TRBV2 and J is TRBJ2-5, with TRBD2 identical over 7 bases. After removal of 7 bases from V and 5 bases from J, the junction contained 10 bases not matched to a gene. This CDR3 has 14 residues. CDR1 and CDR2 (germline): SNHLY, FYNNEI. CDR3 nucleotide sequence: TGTGCCAGCAATGAGGCGGGAGCTCGTGAGACCCAGTACTTC. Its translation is CASNEAGARETQYF. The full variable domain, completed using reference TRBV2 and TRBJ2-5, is EPEVTQTPSHQVTQMGQEVILRCVPISNHLYFYWYRQILGQKVEFLVSFYNNEISEKSEIFDDQFSVERPDGSNFTLKIRSTKLEDSAMYFCASNEAGARETQYFGPGTRLLVL.

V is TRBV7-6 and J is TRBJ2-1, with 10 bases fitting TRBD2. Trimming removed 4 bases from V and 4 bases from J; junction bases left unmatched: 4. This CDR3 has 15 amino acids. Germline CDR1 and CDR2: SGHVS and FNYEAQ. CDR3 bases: TGTGCCAGCAGCTCTCGGACTAGCGGTTACAATGAGCAGTTCTTC. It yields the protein CASSSRTSGYNEQFF.

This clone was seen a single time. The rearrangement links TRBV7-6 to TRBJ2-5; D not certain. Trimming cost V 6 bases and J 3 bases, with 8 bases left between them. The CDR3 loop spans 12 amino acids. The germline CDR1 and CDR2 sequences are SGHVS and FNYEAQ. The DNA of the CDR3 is TGTGCCAGCAGGAGGACGGAAGAGACCCAGTACTTC. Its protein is CASRRTEETQYF.

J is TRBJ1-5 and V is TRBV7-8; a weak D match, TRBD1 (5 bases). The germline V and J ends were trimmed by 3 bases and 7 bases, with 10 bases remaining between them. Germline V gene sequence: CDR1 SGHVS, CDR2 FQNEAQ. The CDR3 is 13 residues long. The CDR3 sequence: CASSLRGLQPQHF. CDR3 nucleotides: TGTGCCAGCAGCTTGAGGGGTTTACAGCCCCAGCATTTT.

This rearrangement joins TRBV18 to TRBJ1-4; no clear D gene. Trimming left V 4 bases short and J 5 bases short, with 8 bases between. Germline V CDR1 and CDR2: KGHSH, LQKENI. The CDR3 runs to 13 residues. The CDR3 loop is CASSQDMNEKLFF. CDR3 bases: TGTGCCAGCTCACAAGACATGAATGAAAAACTGTTTTTT. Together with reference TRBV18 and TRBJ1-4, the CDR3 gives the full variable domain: NAGVMQNPRHLVRRRGQEARLRCSPMKGHSHVYWYRQLPEEGLKFMVYLQKENIIDESGMPKERFSAEFPKEGPSILRIQQVVRGDSAAYFCASSQDMNEKLFFGSGTQLSVL.

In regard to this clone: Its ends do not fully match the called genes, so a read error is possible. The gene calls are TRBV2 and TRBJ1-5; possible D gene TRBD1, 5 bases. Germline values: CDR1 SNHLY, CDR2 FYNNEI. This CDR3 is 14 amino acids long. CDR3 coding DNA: TGTGCCAGCAGGGAAGGGACCGCCGATCAGCCCCAGCATTTT. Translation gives CASREGTADQPQHF.

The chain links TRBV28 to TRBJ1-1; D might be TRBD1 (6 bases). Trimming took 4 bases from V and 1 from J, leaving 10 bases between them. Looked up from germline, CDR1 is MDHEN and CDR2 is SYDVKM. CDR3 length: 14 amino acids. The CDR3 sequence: CASSWGRGNTEAFF. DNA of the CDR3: TGTGCCAGCAGTTGGGGGCGAGGGAACACTGAAGCTTTCTTT.